The T cell receptor beta chain described here comes from a study of Graves' ophthalmopathy and Graves' hyperthyroidism (dated by TCRdb to the late 2010s). For context, the study as a whole: A patient counted as having stable hyperthyroidism if there was no progression to ophthalmopathy within 18 months of follow-up. The study used signatures of the TCR beta repertoire to tell Graves' ophthalmopathy apart from Graves' hyperthyroidism and to predict which patients would progress to ophthalmopathy. In total, 135 blood samples were TCR-sequenced: 40 to 45 ophthalmopathy, some 72 hyperthyroidism and about 17 hyperthyroidism-to-ophthalmopathy patients. A discovery set of more than 90 patients (more than 40 ophthalmopathy, about 59 stable hyperthyroidism) was enrolled to explore V-J signatures distinguishing ophthalmopathy from hyperthyroidism. For independent validation, a separate cohort was made up of 18 to 20 hyperthyroidism patients plus 17 patients who later progressed from hyperthyroidism to ophthalmopathy. In more than five hyperthyroidism patients, T-cell repertoires of thyroid tissue and blood were compared. Once sampling was done, hyperthyroidism patients were given methimazole at a starting dose of 30 mg daily, while ophthalmopathy patients were given high-dose intravenous methylprednisolone. Overall results and qualifications from the work: No statistical method was used to predetermine the sample size, and group allocation was not hidden from the investigators. Most of the expanded thyroid clonotypes with a frequency above 0.001 were also detected in blood, and it was suggested that the thyroid immune response may be reflected by blood repertoires. In validation, the model predicted ophthalmopathy progression with 70.59% sensitivity and approximately 75% specificity; some 13 predicted patients were CT-confirmed with GO in a median of about 6.1 months. In cross-validation, the 13-signature model distinguished ophthalmopathy from stable hyperthyroidism with roughly 90% sensitivity and nearly 82% specificity, and in the test set the corresponding values were approximately 80% and 75%.

The CDR3 starts with the cysteine, ends with the phenylalanine, and has 14 residues. The only DNA kept is the CDR3, 42 bases in frame from the first base. The junction carries 15 bases between V and J, which are trimmed by 5 bases and 5 bases respectively. CDR1 and CDR2 were assigned from the germline V gene (reference sequence) as LNHDA and SQIVND. The hyperthyroidism patients were 18 to 65 years old and newly diagnosed, with a disease duration of less than 2 months. Patients with other autoimmune diseases, uncontrolled infections, pregnancy or lactation were excluded. Clinical symptoms, serum thyroxine, TRAb, thyroid ultrasound and orbital computed tomography formed the basis of the diagnosis. Total RNA was extracted using Trizol reagent, and RNA quality was checked on an Agilent 2100 Bioanalyzer. TCR beta CDR3 regions were amplified from RNA transcripts for repertoire sequencing. HTBI primers and the Qiagen OneStep RT-PCR kit were used in a first-round RT-PCR, which was followed by a second-round multiplex PCR, size selection and purification. Libraries were sequenced paired-end with 100 bp reads on an Illumina HiSeq2000. Under the source paper's analysis protocol: Reads were processed with SOAPnuke, discarding reads with adapters, uncalled bases, mean Phred below 15, or no exact constant-primer or identifier match. COPE v1.2.5 was used to merge the high-quality paired reads. Clonotypes were defined as unique nucleotide sequences and were aligned to IMGT TRB V, D and J references using MiTCR v1.1. The analysis was limited to V-J combinations with a frequency above 0.0001, which together covered about 99% of repertoires. A TCR clonal expansion and chaos score per V-J combination was defined as the ratio of F50 clonal expansion to chaos observed in the TCRdist matrix. Welch's t-statistics and random forest were used to narrow the features down to over ten V-J combinations, which were then fed into a naive Bayes classifier. Thyroid-blood repertoire similarity was quantified with the Morisita-Horn index. The public sequencing data were trimmed at Q25 with fastp and processed into clonotypes with MiXCR by TCRdb, which kept only in-frame beta chains. Every CDR3 protein is listed once, alongside the most common genes and DNA of its rows. The V and J calls were not made by the authors but by TCRdb's processing. The sample records about 550,000 distinct CDR3 sequences, 39% of which are singletons. The ten largest clones add up to about 4.6% of the sample.

This clonotype was counted many times. The target of this receptor is not known. Nothing much larger sits one base from this clone, and base qualities are not available. Input material: peripheral blood or thyroid tissue (not recorded which). Recombination connected TRBV19 to TRBJ1-1; the best D guess is TRBD1, with 6 bases matching. This TCR derives from an adult man with Graves' hyperthyroidism. The DNA reads as follows: TGTGCCAGTAGTCAGGGGACGTGGGGTACTGAAGCTTTCTTT. Translated, this is CASSQGTWGTEAFF. The CDR3, completed at both ends by the reference TRBV19 and TRBJ1-1 genes, gives the full variable domain DGGITQSPKYLFRKEGQNVTLSCEQNLNHDAMYWYRQDPGQGLRLIYYSQIVNDFQKGDIAEGYSVSREKKESFPLTVTSAQKNPTAFYLCASSQGTWGTEAFFGQGTRLTVV.